This T cell receptor (beta chain) was profiled in a study of cytomegalovirus exposure and HLA in healthy donors. The PCR employed 60 Vbeta primers together with 13 Jbeta primers. The protocol was immunoSEQ multiplex PCR, while the TCRdb copy is restricted to in-frame clones and leaves out a portion. The table includes 100,000 to 150,000 clones, roughly 80% detected once. Donors in the study were healthy people who gave bone marrow. Material: PBMCs. This receptor was identified in a young man in good health and CMV-seronegative.

The CDR3 sequence is CASSLAGGHTEAFF. CDR3 nucleotide sequence: TGTGCCAGCAGCCTGGCGGGAGGGCACACTGAAGCTTTCTTT. The chain uses TRBV28 and TRBJ1-1; D unclear. This CDR3 has 14 amino acids. Trimming removed 6 bases at V and 3 bases at J, with 14 bases between. CDR1 is MDHEN, CDR2 SYDVKM, per germline.